What follows are 22 T cell receptor beta chains derived from one specimen sequenced in a study of beta chain features in type 1 diabetes. The sequenced template was cDNA made from the entire isolated RNA. The assay was immunoSEQ multiplex PCR, and TCRdb's table has in-frame clones only and misses some. The data contain 150,000 to 200,000 clones, over 55% of them singletons. Overall study findings and caveats: TCRB CDR3s from Type 1 diabetes patients were moderately but significantly shorter in all four CD4+ subsets.

These receptors lack a known antigen. Sequencing was carried out using naive CD4+ T cells from blood. Receptor source: a young man with type 1 diabetes.

V and J are TRBV25-1 and TRBJ2-5; a possible D gene is TRBD2 (6 bases). The V end lost 4 bases, the J end lost 5 bases, and 17 bases lay between the germline ends. The germline gives CDR1 MGHDK, CDR2 SYGVNS. There are 15 residues in the CDR3. In DNA form, the CDR3 reads TGTGCCAGCAGTGGGCGTATGGGGGGTGCGGAGACCCAGTACTTC. This encodes CASSGRMGGAETQYF.

This sequence joins TRBV20-1 and TRBJ2-7; D not certain. The germline V gene has CDR1 DFQATT and CDR2 SNEGSKA (reference sequence). Trimming took 6 bases from V and 5 from J, leaving 11 bases between them. The CDR3 has 11 amino acids. The DNA of the CDR3 is TGCAGTGCCAAAGGGCGTGACGAGCAGTACTTC. This gives the protein CSAKGRDEQYF.

V gene TRBV7-2 combines with J gene TRBJ2-5; D remains ambiguous. Germline CDR1 SGHTA, CDR2 FQGNSA. With 1 base removed from V and 8 bases from J, the gap between germline ends came to 2 bases. This CDR3 comprises 10 residues. CDR3 residues: CASSLETQYF. The CDR3 coding sequence is TGTGCCAGCAGCTTAGAAACCCAGTACTTC. The full variable domain, its missing parts supplied by reference TRBV7-2 and TRBJ2-5, is GAGVSQSPSNKVTEKGKDVELRCDPISGHTALYWYRQSLGQGLEFLIYFQGNSAPDKSGLPSDRFSAERTGGSVSTLTIQRTQQEDSAVYLCASSLETQYFGPGTRLLVL.

The gene calls are TRBV21-1 and TRBJ2-3; the table's TRBD2 call for D was not verified on the DNA. TRBV21-1 is a recognized pseudogene. The CDR3 runs to 15 residues. CDR3 in amino acids: CASSPPGKGGDTQYF. CDR3 in DNA: TGTGCCAGCAGCCCTCCGGGAAAGGGAGGAGATACGCAGTATTTT.

The chain combines TRBV7-9 with TRBJ2-3, with no clear D. The CDR3 loop spans 10 amino acids. Germline V CDR1 and CDR2: SEHNR, FQNEAQ (reference sequence). V lost 5 bases to trimming and J lost 6 bases, with 3 bases between them. The CDR3 spells CASSPDTQYF. CDR3 nucleotides: TGTGCCAGCAGCCCCGATACGCAGTATTTT.

This clone was found a few times. The chain carries TRBV2 and TRBJ2-1; no definite D call. Trimming left V 6 bases short and J 5 bases short, with 5 bases between. The CDR3 spans 11 residues. Germline lookup yields CDR1 SNHLY and CDR2 FYNNEI. The CDR3 DNA reads as TGTGCCAGCAGACAAAACAATGAGCAGTTCTTC. Translation: CASRQNNEQFF.

The chain carries TRBV5-6 and TRBJ2-5; possibly TRBD1 for D (6 bases). CDR1 is SGHDT and CDR2 is YYEEEE in the germline V gene. The CDR3 has 14 residues. V was shortened by 3 bases and J by 5 bases, with 14 bases between the two germline ends. CDR3: CASSSQYRVETQYF. CDR3 sequence (DNA): TGTGCCAGCAGCTCTCAATACAGGGTTGAGACCCAGTACTTC. Full variable domain (remainder filled in from reference TRBV5-6 and TRBJ2-5): DAGVTQSPTHLIKTRGQQVTLRCSPKSGHDTVSWYQQALGQGPQFIFQYYEEEERQRGNFPDRFSGHQFPNYSSELNVNALLLGDSALYLCASSSQYRVETQYFGPGTRLLVL.

This clone has only a few counts. Other DNA sequences within the sample encode an identical CDR3. The chain employs TRBV5-1 and TRBJ2-5, with unresolved D. V lost 3 bases, J lost 2 bases, and 2 bases lay in between. Per the germline V gene, CDR1 is SGHRS and CDR2 is YFSETQ. This CDR3 spans 11 amino acids. CDR3 residues: CASSSQETQYF. The CDR3 coding sequence is TGCGCCAGCAGCTCACAAGAGACCCAGTACTTC.

The chain combines TRBV5-8 with TRBJ2-2; D may match TRBD1 or TRBD2 (5 bases each). The CDR3 length is 15 residues. V gave up 10 bases and J gave up 4 bases, with 20 bases separating them. Germline V lookup: CDR1 SGHTS, CDR2 YDEGEE. The CDR3 reads CAGQTMGVITGELFF. The CDR3 DNA reads as TGTGCCGGCCAAACAATGGGGGTCATCACCGGGGAGCTGTTTTTT.

The chain is built from TRBV18 and TRBJ2-5; TRBD1 agrees at 10 bases. The CDR3 has 16 residues. From germline, CDR1 is KGHSH and CDR2 LQKENI. V lost 3 bases to trimming and J lost 4 bases; unmatched junction nucleotides: 8. The CDR3 nucleotides read TGTGCCAGCTCACCCGTCGGGACAGGGGTGCGAGAGACCCAGTACTTC. This gives the protein CASSPVGTGVRETQYF.

This chain connects TRBV29-1 to TRBJ1-2, with a weak D call TRBD1 (5 bases). In germline, CDR1 is SQVTM, CDR2 ANQGSEA. This CDR3 comprises 13 residues. The CDR3: CIPGPQRDYGYTF. As DNA, the CDR3 is TGCATCCCAGGGCCCCAACGGGACTATGGCTACACCTTC.

The chain is built from TRBV29-1 and TRBJ2-6; D tentatively reads TRBD1 or TRBD2 (5 bases each). The germline V and J ends were trimmed by 4 bases and 0 bases, with 13 bases remaining between them. The CDR3 extends over 16 amino acids. The germline V gene encodes CDR1 SQVTM and CDR2 ANQGSEA. The CDR3: CSVAPGRSSGANVLTF. Written as DNA, the CDR3 is TGCAGCGTTGCACCGGGACGTAGCTCTGGGGCCAACGTCCTGACTTTC.

The chain couples TRBV4-3 to TRBJ1-2; a weak D match, TRBD1 (6 bases). The CDR3 spans 14 residues. Germline V CDR1 and CDR2: LGHNA, YSLEER. V was clipped by 4 bases and J by 1 base, with 10 bases between them. CDR3 region: CASSPRGVNYGYTF. For the CDR3, the DNA is TGCGCCAGCAGCCCCAGGGGAGTTAACTATGGCTACACCTTC.

The rearrangement joins TRBV7-2 to TRBJ2-7, with 9 bases that match TRBD1. The V gene end was trimmed by 1 base and the J gene end by 2 bases; junction bases not matched to a gene: 6. CDR3 length equals 16 residues. CDR1 and CDR2 (germline): SGHTA, FQGNSA. The CDR3 loop is CASSLVGTGIPYEQYF. CDR3 in DNA: TGTGCCAGCAGCTTAGTCGGGACAGGGATACCCTACGAGCAGTACTTC.

This chain connects TRBV29-1 to TRBJ1-1; 9 positions agree with TRBD1. The CDR3 has 15 amino acids. Trimming cost V 2 bases and J 3 bases; bases outside gene matches: 7. The germline V gene encodes CDR1 SQVTM and CDR2 ANQGSEA. The chain's CDR3 is CSVEPRQGGDTEAFF. CDR3 sequence (DNA): TGCAGCGTTGAACCCCGACAGGGGGGCGACACTGAAGCTTTCTTT.

This clone was counted a few times. The V gene is TRBV9, the J gene TRBJ2-5; 7 positions match TRBD2. CDR1 and CDR2 (germline): SGDLS, YYNGEE. The CDR3 extends over 15 amino acids. V shed 0 bases, J shed 4 bases, and the junction held 6 bases outside the gene matches. For the CDR3, the DNA is TGTGCCAGCAGCGTAGAGGGCAGGGAGGGAGAGACCCAGTACTTC. It is translated as CASSVEGREGETQYF.

Here the CDR3 DNA reads TGTGCCATCAGTGAGCCTGGGGCCAACGTCCTGACTTTC. As protein: CAISEPGANVLTF. The V gene is TRBV10-3, the J gene TRBJ2-6, with unresolved D. The CDR3 length is 13 residues. The V and J ends lost 2 bases and 2 bases respectively, with 1 base between them. CDR1 and CDR2 from the germline V gene are ENHRY and SYGVKD.

This clone appeared a few times. An end of the junction differs from the germline gene, which may be a read error. J is TRBJ2-1 and V is TRBV30, with TRBD1 identical over 11 bases. Looked up from germline, CDR1 is GTSNPN and CDR2 is SVGIG (reference sequence). The CDR3 is 13 amino acids. As DNA, the CDR3 is TGTGCCTGGAGTCAAACCTTGGGGACAGGGGGACTCTTC. It encodes CAWSQTLGTGGLF.

The V call is TRBV29-1, the J call TRBJ1-3, with D unresolved. The germline CDR1 and CDR2 sequences are SQVTM and ANQGSEA. The length of the CDR3 is 13 residues. Trimming took 4 bases from V and 4 from J, leaving 11 bases between them. CDR3 bases: TGCAGCGTTGTTCGGTCCGGGGGAAACACCATATATTTT. Its protein is CSVVRSGGNTIYF.

The chain carries TRBV28 and TRBJ2-3, with D unclear. CDR1 MDHEN and CDR2 SYDVKM come from the germline V gene. CDR3 length: 12 amino acids. V shed 7 bases and J shed 0 bases, with 5 bases lying between them. DNA for the CDR3: TGTGCCAGCAAGGCCAGCACAGATACGCAGTATTTT. Amino acid sequence: CASKASTDTQYF.

This clone was observed a handful of times. The chain joins TRBV2 to TRBJ2-5, with D uncertain. The V end lost 1 base, the J end lost 2 bases, and 8 bases lay between the germline ends. There are 14 residues in the CDR3. Germline values: CDR1 SNHLY, CDR2 FYNNEI. The CDR3 DNA reads TGTGCCAGCAGTGAAGTGTCAGAACAAGAGACCCAGTACTTC. It is translated as CASSEVSEQETQYF.

The chain has TRBV7-9 and TRBJ2-7; perhaps D is TRBD1 or TRBD2 (5 bases each). Germline CDR1 SEHNR, CDR2 FQNEAQ (reference sequence). The CDR3 sequence is 14 residues long. V was shortened by 5 bases and J by 5 bases, with 16 bases between the two germline ends. The CDR3 DNA reads TGTGCCAGCAGCCCCCCAGGGAGTATGGACGAGCAGTACTTC. Its translation: CASSPPGSMDEQYF.